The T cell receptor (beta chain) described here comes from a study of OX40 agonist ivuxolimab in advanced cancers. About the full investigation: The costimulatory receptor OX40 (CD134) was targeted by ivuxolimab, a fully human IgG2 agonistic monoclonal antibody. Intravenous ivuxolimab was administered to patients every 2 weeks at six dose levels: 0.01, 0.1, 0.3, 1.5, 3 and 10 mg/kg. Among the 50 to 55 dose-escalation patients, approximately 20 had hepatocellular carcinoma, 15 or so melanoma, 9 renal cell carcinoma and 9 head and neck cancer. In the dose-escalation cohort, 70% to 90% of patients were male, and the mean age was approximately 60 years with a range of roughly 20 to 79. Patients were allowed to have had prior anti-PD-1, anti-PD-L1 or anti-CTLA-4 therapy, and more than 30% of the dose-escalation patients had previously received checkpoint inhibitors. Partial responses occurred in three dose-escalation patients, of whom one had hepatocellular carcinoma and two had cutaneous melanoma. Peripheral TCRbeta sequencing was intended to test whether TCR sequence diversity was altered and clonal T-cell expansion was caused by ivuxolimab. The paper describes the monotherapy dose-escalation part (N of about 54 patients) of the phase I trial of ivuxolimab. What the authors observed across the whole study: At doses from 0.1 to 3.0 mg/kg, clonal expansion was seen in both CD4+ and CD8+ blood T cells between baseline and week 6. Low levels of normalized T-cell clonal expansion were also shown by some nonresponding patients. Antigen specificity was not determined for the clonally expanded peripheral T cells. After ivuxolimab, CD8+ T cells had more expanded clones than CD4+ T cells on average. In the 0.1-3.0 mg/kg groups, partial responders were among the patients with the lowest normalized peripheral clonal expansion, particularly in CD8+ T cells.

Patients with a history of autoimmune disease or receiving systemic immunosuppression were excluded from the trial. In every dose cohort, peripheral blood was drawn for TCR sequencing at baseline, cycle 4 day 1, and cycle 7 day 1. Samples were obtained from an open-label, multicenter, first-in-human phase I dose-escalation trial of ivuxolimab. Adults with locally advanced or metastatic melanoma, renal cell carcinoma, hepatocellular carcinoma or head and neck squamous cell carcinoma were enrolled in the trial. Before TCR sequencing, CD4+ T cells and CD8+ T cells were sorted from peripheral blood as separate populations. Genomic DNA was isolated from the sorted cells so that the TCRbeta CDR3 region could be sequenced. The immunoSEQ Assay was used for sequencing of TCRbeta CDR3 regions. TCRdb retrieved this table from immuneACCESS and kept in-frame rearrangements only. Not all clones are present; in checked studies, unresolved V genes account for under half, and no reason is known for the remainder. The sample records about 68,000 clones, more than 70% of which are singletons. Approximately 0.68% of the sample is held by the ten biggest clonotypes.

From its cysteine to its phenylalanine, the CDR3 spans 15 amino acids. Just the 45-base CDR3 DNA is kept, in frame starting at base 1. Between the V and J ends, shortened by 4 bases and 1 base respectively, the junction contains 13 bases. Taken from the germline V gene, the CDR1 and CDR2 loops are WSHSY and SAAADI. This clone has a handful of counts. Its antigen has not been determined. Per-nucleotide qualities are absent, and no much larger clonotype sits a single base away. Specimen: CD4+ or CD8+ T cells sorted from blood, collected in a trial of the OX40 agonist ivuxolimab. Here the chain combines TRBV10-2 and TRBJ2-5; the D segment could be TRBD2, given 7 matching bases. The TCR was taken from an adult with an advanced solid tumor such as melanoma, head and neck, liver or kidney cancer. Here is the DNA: TGCGCCAGCAGTGGGGGGGGGCGTCGCCAAGAGACCCAGTACTTC. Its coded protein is CASSGGGRRQETQYF.